The 3 T cell receptor beta chains presented below share a single source sample, sequenced in a study of regulatory T cells in long-lasting Graves disease. Time point meaning: newly diagnosed GD, antithyroid drugs for less than 3 months. Construction of the TCR library relied on RNA isolated from PBMCs. To make TCR beta libraries, researchers used iRepertoire HTBI primers and Arm-PCR of CDR3 regions. TCRdb ran MiXCR on the multiplex PCR reads and lists one entry per CDR3 protein. The data hold around 500,000 distinct CDR3 sequences, with approximately 13% observed a single time. A further study also used this sample, focusing on T cells in Graves' hyperthyroidism and ophthalmopathy.

The sample here was peripheral blood mononuclear cells (PBMCs), taken at new diagnosis, from a patient treated with antithyroid drugs. The receptor source for this set is a man younger than 45 with Graves disease.

This clonotype was found a few times. V gene TRBV20-1 combines with J gene TRBJ2-3; D call uncertain. The V gene lost 5 bases and the J gene lost 6 bases, with 6 bases spanning the gap. CDR1 is DFQATT, CDR2 SNEGSKA, per germline (reference sequence). This CDR3 region has 10 residues. CDR3 coding DNA: TGCAGTGCTGCCTGGGATACGCAGTATTTT. Amino acid sequence: CSAAWDTQYF.

There are a few counts of this clonotype. A much larger clone lies one base from this, so it may be a read error. This chain connects TRBV2 to TRBJ1-1, with unresolved D. The CDR3 runs 14 residues. Per the germline V gene, CDR1 is SNHLY and CDR2 is FYNNEI. Trimming shortened V by 4 bases and J by 0 bases, and 9 bases separated the two germline ends. The CDR3 loop is CASSGQTMNTEAFF. CDR3 in DNA: TGTGCCAGCAGTGGCCAGACGATGAACACTGAAGCTTTCTTT.

The chain couples TRBV10-3 to TRBJ2-7; 7 bases line up with TRBD1. From germline, CDR1 is ENHRY and CDR2 SYGVKD. The CDR3 is 14 amino acids. The V gene end was trimmed by 10 bases and the J gene end by 3 bases; junction bases not matched to a gene: 12. For the CDR3, the DNA is TGTGCCAGCCGGGAATTTGCAGGGGGCTACGAGCAGTACTTC. Its protein product is CASREFAGGYEQYF.